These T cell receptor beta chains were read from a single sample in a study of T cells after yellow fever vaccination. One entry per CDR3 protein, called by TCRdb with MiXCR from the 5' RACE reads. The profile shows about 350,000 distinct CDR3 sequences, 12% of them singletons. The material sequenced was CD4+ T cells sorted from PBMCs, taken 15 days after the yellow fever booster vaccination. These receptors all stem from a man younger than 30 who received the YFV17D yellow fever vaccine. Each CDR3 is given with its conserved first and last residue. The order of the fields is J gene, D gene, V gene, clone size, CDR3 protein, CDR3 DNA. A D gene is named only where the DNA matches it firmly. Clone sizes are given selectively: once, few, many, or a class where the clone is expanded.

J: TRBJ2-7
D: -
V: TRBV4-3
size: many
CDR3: CASSQDGSSSYEQYF
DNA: TGCGCCAGCAGCCAGGACGGTTCAAGCTCCTACGAGCAGTACTTC

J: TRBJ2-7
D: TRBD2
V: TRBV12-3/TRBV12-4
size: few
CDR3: CASSSTSGGAYEQYF
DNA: TGTGCCAGCAGTTCTACTAGCGGGGGGGCCTACGAGCAGTACTTC

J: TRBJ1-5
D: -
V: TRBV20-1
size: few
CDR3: CSPRPPQHF
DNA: TGCAGTCCACGACCCCCCCAGCATTTT

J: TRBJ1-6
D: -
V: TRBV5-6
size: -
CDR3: CASSFYRVDSPLHF
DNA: TGTGCCAGCAGCTTTTACAGGGTGGACTCACCCCTCCACTTT

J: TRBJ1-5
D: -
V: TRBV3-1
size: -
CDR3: CASSQTDNQPQHF
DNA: TGTGCCAGCAGCCAAACAGATAATCAGCCCCAGCATTTT

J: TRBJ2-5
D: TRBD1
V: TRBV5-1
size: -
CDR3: CASSQYLGQGFGETQYF
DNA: TGCGCCAGCAGCCAGTACCTCGGACAGGGATTCGGGGAGACCCAGTACTTC

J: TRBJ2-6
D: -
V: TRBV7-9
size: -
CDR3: CASSSIGTAGANVLTF
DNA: TGTGCCAGCAGCTCAATCGGGACGGCTGGGGCCAACGTCCTGACTTTC

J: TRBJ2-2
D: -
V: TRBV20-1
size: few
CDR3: CSAGQNTGELFF
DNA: TGCAGTGCTGGACAAAACACCGGGGAGCTGTTTTTT

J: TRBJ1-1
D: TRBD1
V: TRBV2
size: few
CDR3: CASSGYSRGRLTEAFF
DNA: TGTGCCAGCAGTGGATATAGCAGGGGGCGGCTCACTGAAGCTTTCTTT

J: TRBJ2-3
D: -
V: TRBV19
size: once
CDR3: CASSMVPTFSTDTQYF
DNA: TGTGCCAGTAGTATGGTCCCTACCTTCAGCACAGATACGCAGTATTTT

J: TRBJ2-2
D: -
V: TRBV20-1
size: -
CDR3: CSARGQVDTGELFF
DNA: TGCAGTGCTAGAGGACAGGTAGACACCGGGGAGCTGTTTTTT

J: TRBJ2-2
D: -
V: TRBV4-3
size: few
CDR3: CASSQDPARSGELFF
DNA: TGCGCCAGCAGCCAAGATCCGGCGCGATCCGGGGAGCTGTTTTTT

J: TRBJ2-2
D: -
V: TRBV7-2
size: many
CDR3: CASSRGGANTGELFF
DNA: TGTGCCAGCAGCCGAGGAGGGGCGAACACCGGGGAGCTGTTTTTT

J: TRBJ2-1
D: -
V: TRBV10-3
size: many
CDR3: CAISYDRNNEQFF
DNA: TGTGCCATCAGCTACGACAGAAACAATGAGCAGTTCTTC

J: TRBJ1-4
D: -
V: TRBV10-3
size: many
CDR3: CAISFDRDNEKLFF
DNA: TGTGCCATCAGTTTTGACAGAGATAATGAAAAACTGTTTTTT

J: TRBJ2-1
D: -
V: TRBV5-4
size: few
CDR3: CASSLNSGNYYNEQFF
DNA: TGTGCCAGCAGCTTGAACAGCGGCAACTACTACAATGAGCAGTTCTTC

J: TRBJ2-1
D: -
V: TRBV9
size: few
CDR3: CASSVGGNDGNEQFF
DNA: TGTGCCAGCAGCGTAGGAGGTAACGACGGGAATGAGCAGTTCTTC

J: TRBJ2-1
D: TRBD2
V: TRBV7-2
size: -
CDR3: CASNSGGASYNEQFF
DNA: TGTGCCAGCAATTCCGGGGGGGCATCCTACAATGAGCAGTTCTTC

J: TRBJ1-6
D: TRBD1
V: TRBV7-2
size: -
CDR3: CASSWDSHSPLHF
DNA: TGTGCCAGCAGCTGGGACAGCCATTCACCCCTCCACTTT

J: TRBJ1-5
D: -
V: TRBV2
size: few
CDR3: CASRSGPNSNQPQHF
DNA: TGTGCCAGCAGGTCAGGGCCCAATAGCAATCAGCCCCAGCATTTT

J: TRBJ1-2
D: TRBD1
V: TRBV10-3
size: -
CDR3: CAISRQGQANGYTF
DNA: TGTGCCATCAGCCGACAGGGGCAAGCCAATGGCTACACCTTC

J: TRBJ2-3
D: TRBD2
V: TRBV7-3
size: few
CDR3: CASSLAGGRSSTDTQYF
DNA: TGTGCCAGTTCCCTAGCGGGGGGGCGTTCTAGCACAGATACGCAGTATTTT

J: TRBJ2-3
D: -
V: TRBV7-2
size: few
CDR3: CASSTSRYTQYF
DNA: TGTGCCAGCAGTACGAGTAGGTATACGCAGTATTTT

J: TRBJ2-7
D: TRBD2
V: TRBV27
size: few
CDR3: CASSRSGGSSSYEQYF
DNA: TGTGCCAGCAGCAGAAGCGGGGGGTCTAGCTCCTACGAGCAGTACTTC

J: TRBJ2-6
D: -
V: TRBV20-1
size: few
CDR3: CSAGHPGANVLTF
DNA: TGCAGTGCAGGACACCCTGGGGCCAACGTCCTGACTTTC

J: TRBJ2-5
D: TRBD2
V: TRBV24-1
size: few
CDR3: CATSDLGLAGGMETQYF
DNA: TGTGCCACCAGTGACCTGGGACTAGCGGGGGGGATGGAGACCCAGTACTTC

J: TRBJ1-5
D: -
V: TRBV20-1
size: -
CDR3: CSALLGGGNQPQHF
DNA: TGCAGTGCCCTACTAGGAGGGGGCAATCAGCCCCAGCATTTT

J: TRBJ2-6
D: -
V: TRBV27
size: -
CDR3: CASSFMPLSGANVLTF
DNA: TGTGCCAGCAGTTTTATGCCCCTCTCTGGGGCCAACGTCCTGACTTTC

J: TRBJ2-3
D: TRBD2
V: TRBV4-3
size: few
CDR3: CASSQGLASKGDTQYF
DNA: TGCGCCAGCAGCCAGGGACTAGCGAGTAAAGGAGATACGCAGTATTTT

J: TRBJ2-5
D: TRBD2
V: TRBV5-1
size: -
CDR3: CASSLGSGAQQTQYF
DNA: TGCGCCAGCAGCTTGGGGAGCGGGGCCCAGCAGACCCAGTACTTC

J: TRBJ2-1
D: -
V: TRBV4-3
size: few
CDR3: CASSPADRDRLYNEQFF
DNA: TGCGCCAGCAGCCCCGCCGACCGAGACAGGCTATACAATGAGCAGTTCTTC

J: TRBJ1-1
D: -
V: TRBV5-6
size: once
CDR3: CASSLGPLEAFF
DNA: TGTGCCAGCAGCTTGGGGCCTTTAGAAGCTTTCTTT

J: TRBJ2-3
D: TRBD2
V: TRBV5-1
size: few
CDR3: CATSLAGGGPDTQYF
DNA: TGCGCCACCTCCCTGGCGGGGGGCGGGCCAGATACGCAGTATTTT

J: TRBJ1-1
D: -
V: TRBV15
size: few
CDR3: CATSRVWAGAEAFF
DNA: TGTGCCACCAGCAGAGTGTGGGCGGGCGCTGAAGCTTTCTTT

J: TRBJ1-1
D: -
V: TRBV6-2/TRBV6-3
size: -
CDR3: CASSYGRDLFWNTEAFF
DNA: TGTGCCAGCAGTTACGGGCGGGACCTGTTTTGGAACACTGAAGCTTTCTTT

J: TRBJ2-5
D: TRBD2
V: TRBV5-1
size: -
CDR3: CASSLALAGGSTETQYF
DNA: TGCGCCAGCAGCTTGGCACTAGCGGGCGGGAGTACGGAGACCCAGTACTTC

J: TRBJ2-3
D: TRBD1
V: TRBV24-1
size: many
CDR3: CATSAAGGTDTQYF
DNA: TGTGCCACCAGTGCGGCAGGGGGAACAGATACGCAGTATTTT

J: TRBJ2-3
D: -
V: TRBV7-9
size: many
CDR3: CASSLRGLRDTQYF
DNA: TGTGCCAGCAGCTTACGCGGCCTCAGGGATACGCAGTATTTT

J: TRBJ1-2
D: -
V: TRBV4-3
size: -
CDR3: CASSHSGSGYTF
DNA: TGCGCCAGCAGCCACTCAGGCAGTGGCTACACCTTC

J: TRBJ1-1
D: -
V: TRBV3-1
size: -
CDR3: CASSHGYTEAFF
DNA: TGTGCCAGCAGCCATGGCTACACTGAAGCTTTCTTT

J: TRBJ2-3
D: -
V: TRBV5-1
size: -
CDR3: CASSFETSPDTQYF
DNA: TGCGCCAGCAGCTTCGAAACCTCCCCAGATACGCAGTATTTT

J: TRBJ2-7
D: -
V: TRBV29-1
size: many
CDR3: CSVELYTSPGYEQYF
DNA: TGCAGCGTTGAACTCTACACCAGCCCAGGCTACGAGCAGTACTTC

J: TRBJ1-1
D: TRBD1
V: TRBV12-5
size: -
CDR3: CASGHGQGSGAFF
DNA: TGTGCTAGTGGTCACGGACAGGGGAGCGGTGCTTTCTTT

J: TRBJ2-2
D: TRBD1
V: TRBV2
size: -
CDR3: CASSVTGEAGELFF
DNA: TGTGCCAGCAGTGTGACAGGGGAGGCCGGGGAGCTGTTTTTT

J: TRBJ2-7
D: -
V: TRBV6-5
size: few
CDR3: CASSYSDPGVYEQYF
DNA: TGTGCCAGCAGTTACTCAGACCCAGGGGTTTACGAGCAGTACTTC

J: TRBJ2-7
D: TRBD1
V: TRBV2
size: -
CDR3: CASSASTGGFPYEQYF
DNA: TGTGCCAGCAGTGCGAGTACAGGGGGCTTTCCCTACGAGCAGTACTTC

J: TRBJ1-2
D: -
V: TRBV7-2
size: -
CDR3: CASKRQGYGYTF
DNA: TGTGCCAGCAAAAGGCAGGGTTATGGCTACACCTTC

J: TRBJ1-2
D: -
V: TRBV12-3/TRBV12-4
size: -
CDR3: CASSNGGARVYGYTF
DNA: TGTGCCAGCAGTAACGGAGGGGCGCGGGTCTATGGCTACACCTTC

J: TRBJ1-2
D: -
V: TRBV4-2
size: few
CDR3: CASSQPGSLVYGYTF
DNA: TGTGCCAGCAGCCAGCCAGGTAGCCTTGTCTATGGCTACACCTTC

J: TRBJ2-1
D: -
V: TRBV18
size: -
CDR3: CASSHNPPASSYNEQFF
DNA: TGTGCCAGCTCACACAATCCGCCCGCTAGCTCCTACAATGAGCAGTTCTTC

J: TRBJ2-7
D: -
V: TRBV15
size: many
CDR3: CATSRGPSDEQYF
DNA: TGTGCCACCAGCAGGGGACCGTCGGACGAGCAGTACTTC

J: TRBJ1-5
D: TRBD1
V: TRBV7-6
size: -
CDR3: CASSLLGGGAGSNQPQHF
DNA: TGTGCCAGCAGCTTATTAGGAGGGGGCGCGGGTAGCAATCAGCCCCAGCATTTT